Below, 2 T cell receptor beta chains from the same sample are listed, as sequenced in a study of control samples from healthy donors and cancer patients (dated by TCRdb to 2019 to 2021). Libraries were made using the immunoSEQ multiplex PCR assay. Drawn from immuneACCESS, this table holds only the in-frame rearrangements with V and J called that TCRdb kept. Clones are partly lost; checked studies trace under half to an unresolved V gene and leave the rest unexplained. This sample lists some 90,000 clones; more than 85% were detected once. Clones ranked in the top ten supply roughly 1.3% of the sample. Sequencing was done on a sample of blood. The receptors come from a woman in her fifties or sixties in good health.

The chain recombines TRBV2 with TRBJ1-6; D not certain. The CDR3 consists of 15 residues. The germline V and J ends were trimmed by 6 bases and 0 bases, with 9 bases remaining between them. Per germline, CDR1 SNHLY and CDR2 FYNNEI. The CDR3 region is CASREQSSYNSPLHF. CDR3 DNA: TGTGCCAGCAGGGAACAGAGCTCCTATAATTCACCCCTCCACTTT.

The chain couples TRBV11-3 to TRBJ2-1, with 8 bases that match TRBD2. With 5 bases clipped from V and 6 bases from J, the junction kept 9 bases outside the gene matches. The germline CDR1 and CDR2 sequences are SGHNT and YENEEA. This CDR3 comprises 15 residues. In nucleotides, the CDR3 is TGTGCCAGCAGCCTGACGGGAGGGCCTAGCAATGAGCAGTTCTTC. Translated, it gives CASSLTGGPSNEQFF.